The 3 T cell receptor beta chains presented below share a single source sample, sequenced in a study of blood T cell repertoires in COVID-19. The data were produced by immunoSEQ multiplex PCR, yet TCRdb's version contains in-frame clones alone and is incomplete. Here the sample spans about 73,000 clones, about 80% being singletons. Source material: peripheral blood. Every receptor here comes from a human donor in a cohort sampled during active COVID-19.

This chain connects TRBV2 to TRBJ1-1, with D unclear. The V and J ends lost 3 bases and 4 bases respectively, with 12 bases between them. The CDR3 has 14 amino acids. CDR1 is SNHLY, CDR2 FYNNEI, per germline. The CDR3 region is CASSDTRLSTEAFF. In nucleotides, the CDR3 is TGTGCCAGCAGTGACACACGCTTAAGCACTGAAGCTTTCTTT.

The chain links TRBV5-5 to TRBJ2-5; D ambiguous. Germline CDR1 SGHKS, CDR2 YYEKEE (reference sequence). V lost 0 bases, J lost 5 bases, and 5 bases lay in between. The CDR3 consists of 12 residues. CDR3 sequence: CASSLVLETQYF. Here the CDR3 DNA reads TGTGCCAGCAGCTTGGTATTGGAGACCCAGTACTTC.

The V and J genes are TRBV9 and TRBJ1-2; 11 bases are a match to TRBD1. Germline assignment: CDR1 SGDLS and CDR2 YYNGEE. This CDR3 spans 16 amino acids. The V segment lost 3 bases and the J segment 4 bases; nucleotides outside the gene matches: 8. The CDR3 here is CASSADRDRGTYGYTF. The CDR3 DNA follows: TGTGCCAGCAGCGCGGACCGGGACAGGGGGACCTATGGCTACACCTTC.